This entry describes one T cell receptor (beta chain). Its antigen remains unidentified. Read data end 3 residues before the CDR3 end; the end is taken from the germline J gene. Of CVID subjects, about 16 were female and about 28 male, mean age around 36. Patients and controls were mostly of Caucasian heritage. Donors gave about 5 to 8 ml heparinized peripheral whole blood. The data were taken from a study of T cell clonality in common variable immunodeficiency. Points from the study as a whole: Fewer TCRbeta clones were shared among CVID subjects than controls. Common variable immunodeficiency TCR beta sequences reportedly had fewer deletions and N-nucleotide insertions.

The V and J ends lost 4 bases and 1 base respectively, with 6 bases between them. CDR1 KGHSH and CDR2 LQKENI come from the germline V gene. The CDR3 loop spans 13 amino acids. Assay: immunoSEQ multiplex PCR; the TCRdb copy retains only in-frame clones and omits some. The sample was found to contain approximately 21,000 clones, and every one recurs. The TCR sequence derives from a human donor with common variable immunodeficiency. The sequencing input was peripheral blood mononuclear cells. The chain carries TRBV18 and TRBJ2-3; D tentatively fits TRBD1 or TRBD2 (5 bases each). The CDR3 sequence: CASSRGGTDTQYF. The CDR3 DNA, read in part, is TGTGCCAGCTCACGAGGGGGCACAGATACG.